This T cell receptor beta chain was sequenced for a study of CD8 T cells in Susac syndrome. Study-level points and caveats: The study acknowledged a relatively small number of individuals in its TCR sequencing and HLA analysis.

Negative magnetic isolation gave CD8+ and CD4+ cells; FACS enriched CD8+ TEMRA. V lost 3 bases and J 8 bases, leaving 19 bases between the germline ends. There are 16 residues in the CDR3. CDR1 is KGHDR, CDR2 SFDVKD, per germline. In regard to this clonotype: Its antigen is not identified.

Random hexamers were used to reverse transcribe the RNA input (about 0.5 to 1 ug). Across 54 Vbeta and 13 Jbeta, TCR beta CDR3 was amplified with immunoSEQ multiplex PCR. One entry per CDR3 protein results from TCRdb running MiXCR on the immunoSEQ multiplex PCR reads. The table includes approximately 190,000 distinct CDR3 sequences, 80% to 95% detected once. The sequencing input was CD4+ T cells from PBMCs. The TCR sequence derives from a human donor in good health. The rearrangement uses TRBV24-1 and TRBJ2-1; maybe TRBD2 (6 bases). The CDR3 DNA reads as TGTGCCACCAGTGATGCGGGAATGGGCAGGACCCATGAGCAGTTCTTC. This translates into CATSDAGMGRTHEQFF.